Below are 2 T cell receptor beta chains sequenced from a single sample in a study of blood T cell repertoires in COVID-19. The data were produced by immunoSEQ multiplex PCR, yet TCRdb's version contains in-frame clones alone and is incomplete. The repertoire has 300,000 to 350,000 clones, about 90% of them found once; the top ten carry about 0.93%. The sequenced material came from PBMCs or T cells enriched from blood (not recorded which). These receptors were taken from a woman aged 25 to 39 who had recovered from COVID-19.

The chain uses TRBV11-3 and TRBJ1-2; the match to TRBD1 covers 7 bases. This CDR3 spans 17 amino acids. With V trimmed by 1 base and J by 4 bases, 12 bases remained unmatched. The germline V gene encodes CDR1 SGHNT and CDR2 YENEEA. The DNA of the CDR3 is TGTGCCAGCAGCTTAGCGGGGGGGACCGGGACAGCCTATGGCTACACCTTC. Translating it yields CASSLAGGTGTAYGYTF. The full variable domain, its missing parts supplied by reference TRBV11-3 and TRBJ1-2, is EAGVVQSPRYKIIEKKQPVAFWCNPISGHNTLYWYLQNLGQGPELLIRYENEEAVDDSQLPKDRFSAERLKGVDSTLKIQPAELGDSAVYLCASSLAGGTGTAYGYTFGSGTRLTVV.

The gene calls are TRBV25-1 and TRBJ1-1; 7 positions agree with TRBD1. With 4 bases clipped from V and 3 bases from J, the junction kept 5 bases outside the gene matches. The CDR3 covers 14 residues. Per the germline V gene, CDR1 is MGHDK and CDR2 is SYGVNS. The CDR3 sequence: CASSAYRGYTEAFF. The CDR3 DNA follows: TGTGCCAGCAGTGCCTACAGGGGTTACACTGAAGCTTTCTTT.